This is a list of T cell receptor beta chains from one sample in a study of shared clonotypes between healthy human individuals. Using immunoSEQ multiplex PCR, the repertoire was profiled, and TCRdb retains in-frame clones only, with some absent. The top ten clones hold 0.11% of a sample with roughly 590,000 clones, about 95% of them seen once. Material for sequencing was naive CD8+ T cells sorted from blood. Every receptor here comes from a woman under 40 in good health. The CDR3 runs from the conserved cysteine through the conserved F or W. D genes are given only for firm matches. Rows may omit the clone size; those that give it use once, few, many or a size class.

J gene | D gene | V gene | clone size | CDR3 DNA | CDR3 protein
TRBJ2-7 | TRBD2 | TRBV27 | - | TGTGCCAGCAGTTTAGGGCCAGCGGGAGGATCCTACGAGCAGTACTTC | CASSLGPAGGSYEQYF
TRBJ2-1 | - | TRBV7-9 | - | TGTGCCAGCAGCCCGGACTCATTAAACAATGAGCAGTTCTTC | CASSPDSLNNEQFF
TRBJ1-2 | - | TRBV30 | - | TGTGCCTGGAGTGTACTTGGCGGGACGGGGTTGGATGGCTACACCTTC | CAWSVLGGTGLDGYTF
TRBJ2-7 | TRBD2 | TRBV7-9 | - | TGTGCCAGCAGCTTCACAAGCGGGGGGACCTACGAGCAGTACTTC | CASSFTSGGTYEQYF
TRBJ2-7 | - | TRBV11-2 | - | TGTGCCAGCAGCTCCGGACAGCACTACGAGCAGTACTTC | CASSSGQHYEQYF
TRBJ2-1 | TRBD2 | TRBV10-3 | - | TGTGCCATCAGTGTCGAATACAGCGGGAGCAGGTACAATGAGCAGTTCTTC | CAISVEYSGSRYNEQFF
TRBJ2-2 | TRBD1 | TRBV6-5 | - | TGTGCCAGCAGTTACTCAACAGGGGCCACCGGGGAGCTGTTTTTT | CASSYSTGATGELFF
TRBJ1-5 | - | TRBV2 | - | TGTGCCAGCAGAGGGGGAGCGGGGAGCAATCAGCCCCAGCATTTT | CASRGGAGSNQPQHF
TRBJ2-7 | - | TRBV6-5 | - | TGTGCCAGCAGTTACTCGAGTGGGGAGAGCTCCTACGAGCAGTACTTC | CASSYSSGESSYEQYF
TRBJ2-5 | - | TRBV2 | - | TGTGCCAGCAGTATAAACAGGGAACCCCGCGGTCAAGAGACCCAGTACTTC | CASSINREPRGQETQYF
TRBJ2-1 | - | TRBV18 | - | TGTGCCAGCTCACCACCGGGGAATGAGCAGTTCTTC | CASSPPGNEQFF
TRBJ2-2 | - | TRBV6-6 | - | TGTGCCAGCAGTTACGACAGAGGGGCCGGGGAGCTGTTTTTT | CASSYDRGAGELFF
TRBJ2-7 | TRBD2 | TRBV4-2 | - | TGTGCCAGCAGCCAAGATACGAGCTACGGGACTAGCCGCGAGCAGTACTTC | CASSQDTSYGTSREQYF
TRBJ2-7 | - | TRBV2 | - | TGTGCCAGCTCCCCGTGGCCGGACTACGAGCAGTACTTC | CASSPWPDYEQYF
TRBJ2-7 | - | TRBV13 | - | TGTGCCAGCCTTTCGGCGGGACGCTACGAGCAGTACTTC | CASLSAGRYEQYF
TRBJ1-4 | - | TRBV7-9 | once | TGTGCCAGCAGCCCCGCCTCGGAAAAACTGTTTTTT | CASSPASEKLFF
TRBJ2-3 | - | TRBV2 | - | TGTGCCAGCAGTGAGGGAGGAGGGTTGAGCACAGATACGCAGTATTTT | CASSEGGGLSTDTQYF
TRBJ2-2 | - | TRBV13 | - | TGTGCCAGCAGCTTAGCGGGTCGGAACACCGGGGAGCTGTTTTTT | CASSLAGRNTGELFF
TRBJ2-7 | - | TRBV28 | - | TGTGCCAGCAGAATGTCTCCCTCCTACGAGCAGTACTTC | CASRMSPSYEQYF
TRBJ2-7 | - | TRBV29-1 | - | TGCAGCGTTGAAGACGACATCTACGAGCAGTACTTC | CSVEDDIYEQYF
TRBJ2-7 | TRBD1 | TRBV11-2 | - | TGTGCCAGCAGCTTGGGGACAGGGTCCTACGAGCAGTACTTC | CASSLGTGSYEQYF
TRBJ1-1 | TRBD1 | TRBV28 | - | TGTGCCAGCAGCCTCGGGGACAGCCAACCTGTGGGCACTGAAGCTTTCTTT | CASSLGDSQPVGTEAFF
TRBJ1-2 | TRBD1 | TRBV30 | once | TGTGCCTGGCCCTGGACAGGGAAGTATGGCTACACCTTC | CAWPWTGKYGYTF
TRBJ1-1 | - | TRBV15 | - | TGTGCCACCAGCAGAGAATACGGTAACACTGAAGCTTTCTTT | CATSREYGNTEAFF
TRBJ1-5 | - | TRBV27 | - | TGTGCCAGCAGTATAGGGACGGGCGGGAAGGAGCCCCAGCATTTT | CASSIGTGGKEPQHF
TRBJ1-2 | TRBD1 | TRBV30 | - | TGTGCCTGGACAGGGGGCTTTTCGGTCTATGGCTACACCTTC | CAWTGGFSVYGYTF
TRBJ2-1 | - | TRBV6-6 | - | TGTGCCAGCAGAGAGAGCGACTGGACGCCGTACAATGAGCAGTTCTTC | CASRESDWTPYNEQFF
TRBJ2-7 | - | TRBV28 | - | TGTGCCAGCAGTTCGGCAGGGGACGAGCAGTACTTC | CASSSAGDEQYF
TRBJ2-2 | - | TRBV19 | - | TGTGCCAGTAGTTGGTTCCGGGACGGTCCTTTGGCGGGACCTACCGGGGAGCTGTTTTTT | CASSWFRDGPLAGPTGELFF
TRBJ1-2 | - | TRBV27 | - | TGTGCCAGCAGTCCCCACGGGGGCGATGGCTACACCTTC | CASSPHGGDGYTF
TRBJ1-4 | - | TRBV6-1 | - | TGTGCCAGCAGTGAAATCGGGGACCAAAATGAAAAACTGTTTTTT | CASSEIGDQNEKLFF
TRBJ2-7 | - | TRBV9 | - | TGTGCCAGCAGCGTAGAGGGCGTTGCCTACGAGCAGTACTTC | CASSVEGVAYEQYF
TRBJ2-2 | - | TRBV27 | - | TGTGCCAGCAGTCCCAGGGACGGGGAGCTGTTTTTT | CASSPRDGELFF
TRBJ2-7 | TRBD2 | TRBV2 | - | TGTGCCAGCAGTGGAGCGGGAGGGCCGTCCTACGAGCAGTACTTC | CASSGAGGPSYEQYF
TRBJ2-7 | - | TRBV5-6 | - | TGTGCCAGCAGCTTGGGTTTTAGCTACGAGCAGTACTTC | CASSLGFSYEQYF
TRBJ1-6 | - | TRBV27 | - | TGTGCCAGCAGAGGCGGAGGCTCCTATAATTCACCCCTCCACTTT | CASRGGGSYNSPLHF
TRBJ2-1 | - | TRBV19 | - | TGTGCCAGTAGTATAAGAAAGGGGCTTGGGTTTGATGAGCAGTTCTTC | CASSIRKGLGFDEQFF
TRBJ2-5 | TRBD2 | TRBV9 | once | TGTGCCAGCAGCTTGGGACTAGCGGGCCTGGGGCGAGAGACCCAGTACTTC | CASSLGLAGLGRETQYF
TRBJ2-7 | - | TRBV19 | - | TGTGCCAGTAGTATTGCGGTGCAGGGTGGGTACGAGCAGTACTTC | CASSIAVQGGYEQYF
TRBJ1-1 | TRBD1 | TRBV9 | - | TGTGCCAGCAGCGCCTACAGGGGGAGTGACACTGAAGCTTTCTTT | CASSAYRGSDTEAFF